The 27 T cell receptor beta chains given below trace back to one sample, sequenced in a study of T cell repertoires in cytomegalovirus infection. TCRdb analysed the reads with MiXCR anew, one entry per CDR3 protein. The sample lists 510,000 or so distinct CDR3 sequences; more than 20% were seen once. Specimen: PBMCs. The receptor source for this set is a human donor in good health (CMV status not recorded). Some clones in this sample may be carry-over from other donors' samples.

V usage is TRBV6-5 and J usage is TRBJ1-1; D is ambiguous. Deletions cut 2 bases from V and 4 bases from J, with 11 bases between. This CDR3 spans 14 amino acids. In germline, CDR1 is MNHEY, CDR2 SVGAGI. DNA for the CDR3: TGTGCCAGCAGTTACCTGGGAAGGAGCACTGAAGCTTTCTTT. Translating it yields CASSYLGRSTEAFF.

This clonotype was seen repeatedly, ten times or more. The V gene is TRBV7-9, the J gene TRBJ1-4; the D is unclear. Germline V lookup: CDR1 SEHNR, CDR2 FQNEAQ (reference sequence). The CDR3 length is 15 residues. With 1 base removed from V and 3 bases from J, the gap between germline ends came to 9 bases. CDR3 loop: CASSLGTASNEKLFF. CDR3 DNA sequence: TGTGCCAGCAGCTTAGGCACCGCGTCTAATGAAAAACTGTTTTTT.

The sample holds a few counts of this clonotype. This chain uses TRBV6-1 with TRBJ1-4; the match to TRBD1 covers 7 bases. The J segment lost 11 bases and the V segment lost 0 bases, leaving 3 bases of the junction unmatched. The CDR3 is 13 amino acids. Germline assignment: CDR1 MNHNS and CDR2 SASEGT. CDR3 amino acids: CASSEAPDRKLFF. The CDR3 nucleotides read TGTGCCAGCAGTGAAGCCCCGGACAGGAAACTGTTTTTT.

The chain recombines TRBV14 with TRBJ2-1; the D is unclear. The CDR3 runs 15 residues. Trimming cost V 0 bases and J 6 bases, with 12 bases left between them. CDR1 SGHDN and CDR2 FVKESK come from the germline V gene. DNA of the CDR3: TGTGCCAGCAGCCAAGAATGGCTAGTGGGCAATGAGCAGTTCTTC. This sequence encodes CASSQEWLVGNEQFF.

This clonotype appeared many times. The rearrangement joins TRBV7-2 to TRBJ2-2; 12 bases map to TRBD2. V trimming: 8 bases; J trimming: 8 bases; junction bases outside the gene matches: 15. Germline V gene lookup returns CDR1 SGHTA and CDR2 FQGNSA. The CDR3 has 17 amino acids. CDR3 coding DNA: TGTGCCAGCCGCCCCCTTTCCGGGACTAGCGGGTCTGGGGAGCTGTTTTTT. Encoded protein: CASRPLSGTSGSGELFF.

This clonotype qualifies as medium-sized. This sequence joins TRBV7-2 and TRBJ2-7, with D unclear. With 1 base removed from V and 4 bases from J, the gap between germline ends came to 5 bases. This CDR3 is 12 amino acids long. Per germline, CDR1 SGHTA and CDR2 FQGNSA. CDR3 bases: TGTGCCAGCAGCTTAGAATTTTACGAGCAGTACTTC. It is translated as CASSLEFYEQYF.

The chain's CDR3 is CASIDTASEQYV. In DNA form, the CDR3 reads TGTGCCAGCATCGACACTGCCTCCGAGCAGTACGTC. J is TRBJ2-7 and V is TRBV27; D is unresolved. Trimming took 7 bases from V and 6 from J, leaving 13 bases between them. Germline V gene data show CDR1 as MNHEY and CDR2 as SMNVEV (reference sequence). The CDR3 is 12 residues long.

This clonotype was detected only a few times. V and J are TRBV4-3 and TRBJ2-7; tentative D call: TRBD2 (6 bases). The germline gives CDR1 LGHNA, CDR2 YSLEER. The CDR3 loop spans 16 amino acids. The V end was cut by 3 bases, the J end by 2 bases, with 17 bases between. The CDR3 protein is CASSQEWTGATYEQYF. CDR3 coding DNA: TGCGCCAGCAGCCAGGAGTGGACGGGAGCCACCTACGAGCAGTACTTC.

This clonotype has ten or more counts. The V and J genes are TRBV19 and TRBJ2-7; no firm D call. The germline V gene encodes CDR1 LNHDA and CDR2 SQIVND (reference sequence). The CDR3 has 13 amino acids. Trimming stripped 4 bases from V and 2 bases from J, with 9 bases between. The CDR3 region is CASSKDPTYEQYF. The DNA of the CDR3 is TGTGCCAGTAGTAAGGACCCTACCTACGAGCAGTACTTC. Filled out from reference TRBV19 and TRBJ2-7, the complete variable domain reads DGGITQSPKYLFRKEGQNVTLSCEQNLNHDAMYWYRQDPGQGLRLIYYSQIVNDFQKGDIAEGYSVSREKKESFPLTVTSAQKNPTAFYLCASSKDPTYEQYFGPGTRLTVT.

This clonotype was counted between two and nine times. This chain links TRBV6-2 or TRBV6-3 with TRBJ1-2; a possible D gene is TRBD1 (6 bases). Trimming took 6 bases from V and 8 from J, leaving 16 bases between them. Germline CDR1 MNHEY, CDR2 SVGEGT. The CDR3 is made up of 13 amino acids. CDR3 in amino acids: CASRTTGSRGYTF. The CDR3, as DNA: TGTGCCAGCAGGACTACAGGGTCTAGAGGCTACACCTTC.

This chain joins TRBV14 and TRBJ2-7, with 13 positions matching TRBD2. With 4 bases clipped from V and 7 bases from J, the junction kept 4 bases outside the gene matches. This CDR3 comprises 14 residues. The germline CDR1 and CDR2 sequences are SGHDN and FVKESK. The CDR3 spells CASSPGLAGEEQYV. The CDR3 nucleotides are TGTGCCAGCAGCCCCGGACTAGCGGGAGAGGAGCAGTACGTC.

Written as DNA, the CDR3 is TGTGCCACCAGTGATTCATACTACACAGATACGCAGTATTTT. This sequence encodes CATSDSYYTDTQYF. The chain has TRBV24-1 and TRBJ2-3, with D unclear. The germline gives CDR1 KGHDR, CDR2 SFDVKD. The CDR3 runs 14 residues. V dropped 2 bases and J dropped 2 bases, with 7 bases sitting between them.

This clonotype was found a few times. This rearrangement joins TRBV6-2 or TRBV6-3 to TRBJ2-3, with 7 bases fitting TRBD1. Germline CDR1 is MNHEY and CDR2 is SVGEGT. The CDR3 is 16 amino acids. Germline trimming cut 10 bases from V and 2 bases from J; bases unmatched to any gene: 15. CDR3: CATQTYRDSSTDTQYF. CDR3 nucleotides: TGTGCCACTCAGACGTACCGGGACAGCTCCACAGATACGCAGTATTTT.

This clonotype appeared many times. The chain links TRBV7-2 to TRBJ2-6; 7 nucleotides match TRBD1. Trimming at V came to 1 base and at J to 1 base, leaving 7 bases not matched to a gene. Germline V gene lookup returns CDR1 SGHTA and CDR2 FQGNSA. CDR3 length equals 18 residues. The CDR3 DNA reads TGTGCCAGCAGCTTAGTTTCCAGGGGGTGGTCTGGGGCCAACGTCCTGACTTTC. Protein product: CASSLVSRGWSGANVLTF.

The V and J genes are TRBV5-1 and TRBJ1-1; the D gene is possibly TRBD1 (5 bases). With 0 bases removed from V and 7 bases from J, the gap between germline ends came to 16 bases. Germline V CDR1 and CDR2: SGHRS, YFSETQ. The CDR3 has 15 residues. CDR3 amino acids: CASSLEGDKWGEAFF. CDR3 nucleotides: TGCGCCAGCAGCTTGGAAGGGGATAAGTGGGGTGAAGCTTTCTTT.

In this sample, this clonotype turned up a few times. The J gene is TRBJ2-3, the V gene TRBV11-3; 8 bases line up with TRBD2. The CDR3 is made up of 18 amino acids. In germline, CDR1 is SGHNT, CDR2 YENEEA. The V gene end was trimmed by 3 bases and the J gene end by 0 bases; junction bases not matched to a gene: 11. This chain's CDR3 is CASSLGVSGKTSTDTQYF. CDR3 DNA: TGTGCCAGCAGCTTGGGGGTTAGCGGGAAGACTAGCACAGATACGCAGTATTTT.

This clonotype was seen repeatedly, ten times or more. V gene TRBV12-3 or TRBV12-4 combines with J gene TRBJ2-1; 13 bases match TRBD2. This CDR3 has 16 residues. After removal of 5 bases from V and 7 bases from J, the junction contained 8 bases not matched to a gene. CDR3 in amino acids: CASSTRTSGGLNEQFF. The CDR3 region has the DNA TGTGCCAGCAGTACAAGGACTAGCGGGGGCCTTAATGAGCAGTTCTTC.

J is TRBJ2-3 and V is TRBV15; D unresolved. CDR1 is LNHNV and CDR2 is YYDKDF in the germline V gene (reference sequence). There are 14 residues in the CDR3. V shed 8 bases and J shed 1 base, with 13 bases lying between them. The CDR3, as DNA: TGTGCCACCGGGTTGGGGTCCGGCACAGATACGCAGTATTTT. It yields the protein CATGLGSGTDTQYF.

This clonotype was seen only a few times. This sequence joins TRBV29-1 and TRBJ1-1; D unclear. Germline V lookup: CDR1 SQVTM, CDR2 ANQGSEA. This CDR3 comprises 13 residues. Trimming shortened V by 4 bases and J by 1 base, and 10 bases separated the two germline ends. This chain's CDR3 is CSVVRPENTEAFF. As DNA, the CDR3 is TGCAGCGTTGTTAGGCCCGAGAACACTGAAGCTTTCTTT.

The V and J genes are TRBV4-3 and TRBJ2-3, with TRBD2 identical over 7 bases. The CDR3 extends over 16 amino acids. The junction had 5 bases not matched to a gene; V was cut back by 0 bases and J by 2 bases. Per germline, CDR1 LGHNA and CDR2 YSLEER. CDR3: CASSQETSAFTDTQYF. DNA for the CDR3: TGCGCCAGCAGCCAAGAAACTAGCGCCTTCACAGATACGCAGTATTTT.

The chain has TRBV5-1 and TRBJ2-1; a possible D gene is TRBD1 (6 bases). This CDR3 comprises 13 residues. The germline V gene encodes CDR1 SGHRS and CDR2 YFSETQ. Trimming took off 4 bases at V and 3 bases at J, with 8 bases between the two ends. CDR3 sequence reads: CASSPGHYNEQFF. CDR3 nucleotide sequence: TGCGCCAGCAGCCCGGGACACTACAATGAGCAGTTCTTC.

The DNA of the CDR3 is TGTGCCAGTAGACAAACGGACGTCGGGGAGCTGTTTTTT. Translation: CASRQTDVGELFF. This chain joins TRBV19 and TRBJ2-2; no clear D. The CDR3 totals 13 residues. V lost 6 bases and J lost 7, with 12 bases in between. CDR1 and CDR2 (germline): LNHDA, SQIVND (reference sequence).

This clonotype was counted at least ten times. This sequence joins TRBV6-4 and TRBJ2-2, with 10 bases fitting TRBD2. CDR1 and CDR2 (germline): MRHNA, SNTAGT. Trimming at V came to 5 bases and at J to 1 base, leaving 7 bases not matched to a gene. The CDR3 is 17 amino acids. The CDR3 sequence is CASSQTSGAQNTGELFF. The CDR3 DNA reads TGTGCCAGCAGTCAAACTAGCGGGGCCCAGAACACCGGGGAGCTGTTTTTT.

This clonotype has at least ten counts. The genes are TRBV24-1 and TRBJ1-5, with TRBD1 identical over 9 bases. The germline gives CDR1 KGHDR, CDR2 SFDVKD. The CDR3 runs 14 residues. With V trimmed by 5 bases and J by 9 bases, 7 bases remained unmatched. This CDR3 reads CATSAGQGYGPQHF. The CDR3 coding sequence is TGTGCCACCAGTGCGGGACAGGGCTATGGGCCCCAGCATTTT.

This clonotype came up many times. The rearrangement links TRBV7-2 to TRBJ1-5; D gene unclear. In germline, CDR1 is SGHTA, CDR2 FQGNSA. V lost 2 bases, J lost 1 base, and 6 bases lay in between. The CDR3 is 14 residues long. The CDR3 DNA sequence: TGTGCCAGCAGCTTAAATCCGAGCAATCAGCCCCAGCATTTT. Protein sequence: CASSLNPSNQPQHF.

In its sample, this clonotype was seen a few times. V usage is TRBV7-8 and J usage is TRBJ2-7; D is unclear. Per the germline V gene, CDR1 is SGHVS and CDR2 is FQNEAQ. The CDR3 has 13 amino acids. The ends were cut back, 1 base at V and 9 bases at J, with 13 bases in the middle. The CDR3 sequence is CASSLVANSGQYV. In nucleotides, the CDR3 is TGTGCCAGCAGCTTAGTCGCCAATTCGGGGCAGTACGTC.

CDR3 sequence (DNA): TGTGCCACGGGACAGGGGGACGGCAATGAGCAGTTCTTC. It encodes CATGQGDGNEQFF. The V and J genes are TRBV10-3 and TRBJ2-1; the match to TRBD1 covers 11 bases. The CDR3 has 13 amino acids. Germline assignment: CDR1 ENHRY and CDR2 SYGVKD. Unmatched junction bases numbered 5, after V lost 10 bases and J lost 6 bases.